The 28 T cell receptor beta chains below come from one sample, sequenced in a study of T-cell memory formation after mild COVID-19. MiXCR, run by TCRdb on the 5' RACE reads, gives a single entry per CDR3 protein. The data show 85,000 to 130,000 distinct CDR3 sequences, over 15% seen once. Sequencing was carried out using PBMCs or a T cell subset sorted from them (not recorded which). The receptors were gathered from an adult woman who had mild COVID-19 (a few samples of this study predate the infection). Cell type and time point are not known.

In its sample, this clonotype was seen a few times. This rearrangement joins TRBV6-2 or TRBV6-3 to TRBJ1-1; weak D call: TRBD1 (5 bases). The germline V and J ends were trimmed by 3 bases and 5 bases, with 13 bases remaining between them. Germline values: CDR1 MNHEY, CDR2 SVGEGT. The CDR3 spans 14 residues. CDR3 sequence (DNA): TGTGCCAGCAGTTATACGGGGGTTCGAACTGAAGCTTTCTTT. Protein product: CASSYTGVRTEAFF.

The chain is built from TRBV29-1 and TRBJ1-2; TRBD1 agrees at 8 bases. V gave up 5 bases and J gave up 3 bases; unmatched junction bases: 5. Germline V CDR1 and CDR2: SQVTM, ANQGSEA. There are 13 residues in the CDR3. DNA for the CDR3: TGCAGCGTTCGCCGGGGACAGGACTATGGCTACACCTTC. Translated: CSVRRGQDYGYTF.

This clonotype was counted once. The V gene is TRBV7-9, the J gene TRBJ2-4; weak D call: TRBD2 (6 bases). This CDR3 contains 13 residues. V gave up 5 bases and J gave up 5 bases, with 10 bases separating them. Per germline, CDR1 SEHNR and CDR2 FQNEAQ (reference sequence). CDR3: CASSAGGENIQYF. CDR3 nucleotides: TGTGCCAGCAGCGCCGGGGGAGAAAACATTCAGTACTTC.

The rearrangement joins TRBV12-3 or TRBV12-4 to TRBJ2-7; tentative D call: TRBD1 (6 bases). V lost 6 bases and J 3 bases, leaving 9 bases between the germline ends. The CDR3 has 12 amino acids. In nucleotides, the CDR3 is TGTGCCAGCAGGGGGGCCAACTACGAGCAGTACTTC. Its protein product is CASRGANYEQYF.

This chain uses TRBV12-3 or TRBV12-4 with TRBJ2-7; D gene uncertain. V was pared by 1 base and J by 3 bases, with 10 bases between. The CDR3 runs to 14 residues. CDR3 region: CASSLDPVLYEQYF. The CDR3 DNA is TGTGCCAGCAGTTTAGACCCGGTTCTCTACGAGCAGTACTTC.

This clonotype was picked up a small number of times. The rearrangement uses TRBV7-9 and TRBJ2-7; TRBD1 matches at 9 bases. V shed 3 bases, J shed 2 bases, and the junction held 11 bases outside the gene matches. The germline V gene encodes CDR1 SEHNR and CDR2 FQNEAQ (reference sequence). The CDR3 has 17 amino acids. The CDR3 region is CASSFGQGSFRAYEQYF. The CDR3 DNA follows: TGTGCCAGCAGCTTTGGACAGGGGAGTTTCCGAGCCTACGAGCAGTACTTC.

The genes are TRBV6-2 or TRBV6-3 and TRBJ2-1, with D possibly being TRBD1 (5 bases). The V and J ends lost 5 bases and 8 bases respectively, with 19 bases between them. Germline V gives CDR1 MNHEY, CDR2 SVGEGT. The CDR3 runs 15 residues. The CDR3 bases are TGTGCCAGCAGTCTAACTTACAGGCCAGAGGATGAGCAGTTCTTC. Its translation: CASSLTYRPEDEQFF.

The CDR3 region has the DNA TGTGCCAGCAGAACCCCGGGACAGTTCCCCTCTGGGGCCAACGTCCTGACTTTC. As protein: CASRTPGQFPSGANVLTF. V and J are TRBV6-2 or TRBV6-3 and TRBJ2-6, with TRBD1 matching 7 bases. The CDR3 totals 18 residues. V was pared by 6 bases and J by 0 bases, with 11 bases of the junction left unmatched. Germline V gene lookup returns CDR1 MNHEY and CDR2 SVGEGT.

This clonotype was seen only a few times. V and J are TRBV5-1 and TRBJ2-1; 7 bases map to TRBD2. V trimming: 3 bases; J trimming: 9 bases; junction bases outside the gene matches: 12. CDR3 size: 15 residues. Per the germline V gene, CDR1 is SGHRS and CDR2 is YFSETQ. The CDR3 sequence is CASSSGLPREGEQFF. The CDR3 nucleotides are TGCGCCAGCAGCTCGGGACTTCCCAGGGAGGGTGAGCAGTTCTTC.

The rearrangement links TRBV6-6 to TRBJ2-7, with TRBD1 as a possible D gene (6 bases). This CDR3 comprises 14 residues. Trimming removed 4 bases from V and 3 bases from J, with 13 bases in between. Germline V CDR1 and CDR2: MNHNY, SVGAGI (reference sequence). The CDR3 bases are TGTGCCAGCAGTTCGTGGGACACCAACTACGAGCAGTACTTC. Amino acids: CASSSWDTNYEQYF.

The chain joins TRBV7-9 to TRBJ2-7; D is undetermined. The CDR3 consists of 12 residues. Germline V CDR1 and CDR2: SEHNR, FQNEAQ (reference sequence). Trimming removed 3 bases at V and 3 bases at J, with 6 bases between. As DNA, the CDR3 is TGTGCCAGCAGCTTTATGAGCTACGAGCAGTACTTC. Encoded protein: CASSFMSYEQYF.

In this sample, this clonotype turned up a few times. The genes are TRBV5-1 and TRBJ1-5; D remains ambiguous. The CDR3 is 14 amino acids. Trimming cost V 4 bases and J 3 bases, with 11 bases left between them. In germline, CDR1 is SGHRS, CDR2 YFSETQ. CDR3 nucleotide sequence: TGCGCCAGCAGCCCCACAGACGCCAATCAGCCCCAGCATTTT. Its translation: CASSPTDANQPQHF.

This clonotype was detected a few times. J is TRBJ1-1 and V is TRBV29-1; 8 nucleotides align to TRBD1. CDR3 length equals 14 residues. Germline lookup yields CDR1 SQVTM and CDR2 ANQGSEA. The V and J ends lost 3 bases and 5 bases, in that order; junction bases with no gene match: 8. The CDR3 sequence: CSVDGRGLVTEAFF. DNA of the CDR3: TGCAGCGTTGATGGCAGGGGGCTGGTAACTGAAGCTTTCTTT.

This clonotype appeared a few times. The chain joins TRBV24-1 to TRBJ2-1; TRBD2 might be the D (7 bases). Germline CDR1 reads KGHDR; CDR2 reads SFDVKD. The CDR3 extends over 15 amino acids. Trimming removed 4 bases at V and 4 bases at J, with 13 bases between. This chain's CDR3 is CATSEGGLNYNEQFF. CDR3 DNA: TGTGCCACCAGTGAAGGGGGACTAAATTACAATGAGCAGTTCTTC.

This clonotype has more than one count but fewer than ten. CDR3 sequence (DNA): TGTGCCAGCAGCTTTCTCGAGGGGGATGAGCAGTTCTTC. It specifies CASSFLEGDEQFF. This chain links TRBV7-8 with TRBJ2-1; perhaps TRBD1 as D (6 bases). The CDR3 has 13 residues. V lost 3 bases to trimming and J lost 8 bases, with 11 bases between them. The germline gives CDR1 SGHVS, CDR2 FQNEAQ.

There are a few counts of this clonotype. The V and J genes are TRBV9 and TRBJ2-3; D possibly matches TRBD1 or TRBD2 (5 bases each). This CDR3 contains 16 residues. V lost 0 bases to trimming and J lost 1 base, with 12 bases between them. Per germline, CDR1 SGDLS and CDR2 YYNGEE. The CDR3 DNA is TGTGCCAGCAGCGTAGGATGGGGGAGAGGCACAGATACGCAGTATTTT. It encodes CASSVGWGRGTDTQYF.

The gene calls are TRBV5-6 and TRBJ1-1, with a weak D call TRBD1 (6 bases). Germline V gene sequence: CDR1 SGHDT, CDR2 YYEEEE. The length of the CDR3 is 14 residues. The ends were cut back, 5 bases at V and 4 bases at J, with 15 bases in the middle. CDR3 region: CASRLQGTSTEAFF. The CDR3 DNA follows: TGTGCCAGCAGACTACAGGGTACTTCCACTGAAGCTTTCTTT.

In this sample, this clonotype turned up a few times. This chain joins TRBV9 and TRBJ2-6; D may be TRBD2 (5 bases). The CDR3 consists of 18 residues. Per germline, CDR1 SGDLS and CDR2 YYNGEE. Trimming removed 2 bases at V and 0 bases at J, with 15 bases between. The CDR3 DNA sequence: TGTGCCAGCAGCGTTGAGGGTCTCCCCAACTCTGGGGCCAACGTCCTGACTTTC. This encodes CASSVEGLPNSGANVLTF.

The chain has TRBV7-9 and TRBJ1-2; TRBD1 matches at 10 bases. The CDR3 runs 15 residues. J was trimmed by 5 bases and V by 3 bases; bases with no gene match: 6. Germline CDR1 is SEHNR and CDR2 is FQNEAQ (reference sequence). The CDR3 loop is CASSFGTGATYGYTF. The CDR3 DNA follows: TGTGCCAGCAGCTTCGGGACAGGGGCTACTTATGGCTACACCTTC.

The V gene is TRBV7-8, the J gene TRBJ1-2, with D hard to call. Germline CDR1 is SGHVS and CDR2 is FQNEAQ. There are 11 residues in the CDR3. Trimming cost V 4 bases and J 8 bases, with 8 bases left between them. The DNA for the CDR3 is TGTGCCAGCAGCTCCGACATCGGCTACACCTTC. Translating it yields CASSSDIGYTF.

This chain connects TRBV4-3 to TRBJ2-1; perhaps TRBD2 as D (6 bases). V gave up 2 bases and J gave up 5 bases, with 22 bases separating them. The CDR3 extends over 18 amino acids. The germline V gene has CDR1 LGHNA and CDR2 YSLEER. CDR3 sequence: CASSQSPPPGLPHNEQFF. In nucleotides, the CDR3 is TGCGCCAGCAGCCAAAGCCCTCCACCGGGACTCCCTCACAATGAGCAGTTCTTC.

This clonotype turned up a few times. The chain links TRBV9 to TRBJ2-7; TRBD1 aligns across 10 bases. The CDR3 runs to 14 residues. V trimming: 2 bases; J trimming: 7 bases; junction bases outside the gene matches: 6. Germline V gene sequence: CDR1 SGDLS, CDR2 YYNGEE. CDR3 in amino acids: CASSVGTGVWEQYF. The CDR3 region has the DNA TGTGCCAGCAGCGTCGGGACAGGGGTGTGGGAGCAGTACTTC.

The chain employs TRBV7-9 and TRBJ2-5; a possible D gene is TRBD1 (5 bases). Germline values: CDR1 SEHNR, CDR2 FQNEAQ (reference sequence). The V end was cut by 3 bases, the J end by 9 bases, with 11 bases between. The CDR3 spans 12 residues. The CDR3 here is CASSFDKGSQYF. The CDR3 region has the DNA TGTGCCAGCAGCTTCGACAAGGGGTCCCAGTACTTC. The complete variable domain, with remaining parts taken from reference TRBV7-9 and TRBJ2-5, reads DTGVSQNPRHKITKRGQNVTFRCDPISEHNRLYWYRQTLGQGPEFLTYFQNEAQLEKSRLLSDRFSAERPKGSFSTLEIQRTEQGDSAMYLCASSFDKGSQYFGPGTRLLVL.

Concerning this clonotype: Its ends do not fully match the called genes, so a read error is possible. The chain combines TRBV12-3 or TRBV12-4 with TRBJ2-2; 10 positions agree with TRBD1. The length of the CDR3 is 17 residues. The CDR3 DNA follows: TGTGCCAGCAGTCTAGCCGGGACAGGGGCGAACACCGGGGAGCTGTTTTTT. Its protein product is CASSLAGTGANTGELFF.

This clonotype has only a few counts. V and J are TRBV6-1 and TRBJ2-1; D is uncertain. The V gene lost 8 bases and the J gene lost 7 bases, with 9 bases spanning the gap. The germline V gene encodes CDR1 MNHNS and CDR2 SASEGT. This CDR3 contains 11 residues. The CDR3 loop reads CASQAVNEQFF. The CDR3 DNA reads TGTGCCAGCCAGGCGGTGAATGAGCAGTTCTTC.

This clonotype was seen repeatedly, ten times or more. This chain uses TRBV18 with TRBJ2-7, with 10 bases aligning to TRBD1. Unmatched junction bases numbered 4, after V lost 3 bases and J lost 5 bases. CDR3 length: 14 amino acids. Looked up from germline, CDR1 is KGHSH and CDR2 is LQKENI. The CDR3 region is CASSPGTGVDEQYF. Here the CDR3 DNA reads TGTGCCAGCTCACCTGGGACAGGGGTGGACGAGCAGTACTTC. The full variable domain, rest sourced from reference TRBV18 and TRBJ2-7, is NAGVMQNPRHLVRRRGQEARLRCSPMKGHSHVYWYRQLPEEGLKFMVYLQKENIIDESGMPKERFSAEFPKEGPSILRIQQVVRGDSAAYFCASSPGTGVDEQYFGPGTRLTVT.

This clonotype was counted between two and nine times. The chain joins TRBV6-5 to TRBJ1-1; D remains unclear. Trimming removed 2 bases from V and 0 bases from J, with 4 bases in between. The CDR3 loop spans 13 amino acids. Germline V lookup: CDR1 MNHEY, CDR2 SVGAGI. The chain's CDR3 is CASSYEMNTEAFF. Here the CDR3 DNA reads TGTGCCAGCAGTTACGAAATGAACACTGAAGCTTTCTTT.

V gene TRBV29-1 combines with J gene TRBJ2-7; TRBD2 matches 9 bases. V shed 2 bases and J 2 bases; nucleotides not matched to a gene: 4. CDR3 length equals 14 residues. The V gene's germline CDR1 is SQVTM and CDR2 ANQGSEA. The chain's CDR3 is CSVESAGGTYEQYF. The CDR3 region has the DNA TGCAGCGTTGAATCCGCGGGAGGGACCTACGAGCAGTACTTC.